Listed below are T cell receptor beta chains from one sample, sequenced in a study of cytomegalovirus exposure and HLA in healthy donors. The protocol was immunoSEQ multiplex PCR, while the TCRdb copy is restricted to in-frame clones and leaves out a portion. The table shows 90,000 to 100,000 clones, with less than 85% occurring only once. Sequenced: PBMCs. Source of these receptors: a male donor in good health and CMV-seronegative. CDR3s include the opening cysteine and the closing phenylalanine or tryptophan. The D gene is left open where the match is weak. The size of a clone is reported for some rows only, either as once, few or many, or as a class for expanded clones.

>TRBJ2-3|TRBV19|NA|NA
TGTGCCAGTACGCGGGCAGGGGACCGGGGTACGCAGTATTTT
CASTRAGDRGTQYF
>TRBJ1-1|TRBV19|NA|NA
TGTGCCAGTATAGAAAGACAGAAGAACACTGAAGCTTTCTTT
CASIERQKNTEAFF
>TRBJ2-3|TRBV29-1|TRBD2|NA
TGCAGCGTTCGTCCGGGACTAGCGGGAGACACAGATACGCAGTATTTT
CSVRPGLAGDTDTQYF
>TRBJ2-7|TRBV30|TRBD2|NA
TGTGCCTGTAGTCCGGGACTACCACGCTCCTACGAGCAGTACTTC
CACSPGLPRSYEQYF
>TRBJ2-1|TRBV6-5|TRBD2|NA
TGTGCCAGCAGCTATCTAGCGGGAGCTGTCAATGAGCAGTTCTTC
CASSYLAGAVNEQFF
>TRBJ2-3|TRBV13|TRBD2|NA
TGTGCCAGCAGCTCACCGGGGGGGGGCGGGGGCTTCACAGATACGCAGTATTTT
CASSSPGGGGGFTDTQYF
>TRBJ2-1|TRBV30|NA|once
TGTGCCTGGAGTGTACGCTCAGGGAATGAGCAGTTCTTC
CAWSVRSGNEQFF
>TRBJ2-7|TRBV2|NA|few
TGTGCCAGCCGGGACACTTTCTACGAGCAGTACTTC
CASRDTFYEQYF
>TRBJ2-7|TRBV5-4|NA|NA
TGTGCCAGCAGCGTGGAGCCGATCTACGAGCAGTACTTC
CASSVEPIYEQYF
>TRBJ1-5|TRBV2|TRBD1|NA
TGTGCCAGCAGGTCCAAGACAGGGGGCTCTCAGCCCCAGCATTTT
CASRSKTGGSQPQHF
>TRBJ2-1|TRBV5-1|TRBD2|once
TGCGCCAGCAGCTTGGAGCCTAGCGGGAGGGCCATTGAGCAGTTCTTC
CASSLEPSGRAIEQFF
>TRBJ1-1|TRBV6-5|NA|once
TGTGCCAGCAGTTACTCGCAGGGGATGGCTTACACTGAAGCTTTCTTT
CASSYSQGMAYTEAFF
>TRBJ2-5|TRBV28|TRBD2|NA
TGTGCCAGCAGTTTATGGGCGGGAGGCCCCCAAGAGACCCAGTACTTC
CASSLWAGGPQETQYF
>TRBJ2-5|TRBV20-1|TRBD2|NA
TGCAGCACTAGCGTTCAAGAGACCCAGTACTTC
CSTSVQETQYF
>TRBJ1-1|TRBV9|NA|NA
TGTGCCAGCAGCGTAGAGCAGGGGAACACTGAAGCTTTCTTT
CASSVEQGNTEAFF
>TRBJ2-5|TRBV28|TRBD1|NA
TGTGCCAGCAGTAGACCCAGGGGGCTCCAAGAGACCCAGTACTTC
CASSRPRGLQETQYF
>TRBJ2-5|TRBV10-1|NA|NA
TGCGCCACCTCCCGAGAGACCCAGTACTTC
CATSRETQYF
>TRBJ2-1|TRBV27|NA|NA
TGTGCCAGCAGTTTACGGCGGGACAGAGAGTACAATGAGCAGTTCTTC
CASSLRRDREYNEQFF
>TRBJ2-7|TRBV5-4|NA|once
TGTGCCAGCAGCTTGTATACGGGGGACTACGAGCAGTACTTC
CASSLYTGDYEQYF
>TRBJ2-7|TRBV5-1|NA|once
TGCGCCAGCAGTCCCCGAGGGCCCGAGCAGTACTTC
CASSPRGPEQYF
>TRBJ2-5|TRBV6-1|NA|NA
TGTGCCAGCAGTGACGATGGGGCCAAGACCCAGTACTTC
CASSDDGAKTQYF
>TRBJ2-5|TRBV27|NA|NA
TGTGCCAGCAGTTTCCAGGGGATCCAAGAGACCCAGTACTTC
CASSFQGIQETQYF
>TRBJ2-3|TRBV5-4|TRBD2|NA
TGTGCCAGCAGCCCACCCGGACTAGCGGGAGCGGAAGATACGCAGTATTTT
CASSPPGLAGAEDTQYF
>TRBJ2-2|TRBV6-5|NA|NA
TGTGCCAGCCGAATTGCGCTACCGACCGGGGAGCTGTTTTTT
CASRIALPTGELFF
>TRBJ2-1|TRBV25-1|NA|few
TGTGCCAGCAGTGAACGATACAGGTACAATGAGCAGTTCTTC
CASSERYRYNEQFF
>TRBJ2-3|TRBV4-1|NA|NA
TGCGCCAGCAGCCCTGGCTTGGTAGGGGCAGATACGCAGTATTTT
CASSPGLVGADTQYF
>TRBJ2-7|TRBV28|NA|few
TGTGCCAGCAGTAAACCCGGACATTTTCTCTACGAGCAGTACTTC
CASSKPGHFLYEQYF